This T cell receptor (beta chain) stems from a study of CD8+ T cells in alopecia areata. Study results and caveats: Scalp sample sequencing also detects resident alphabeta T cells of normal skin. Greater clonality was observed in lesional scalp samples, especially alopecia totalis/universalis, versus normal scalp. Many expanded lesional clones persisted during tofacitinib (in both scalp and blood).

Extracted RNA was reverse transcribed, and the resulting cDNA served as sequencing template. Clones were read by immunoSEQ multiplex PCR, and TCRdb kept only the in-frame ones, dropping some. The data show just over 150,000 clones, 55% to 75% seen once. This clone was recorded a few times. The antigen remains undetermined. Treatment given: oral pan-JAK inhibitor, 5-10 mg twice daily. Germline V gene data show CDR1 as ENHRY and CDR2 as SYGVKD. Trimming removed 3 bases from V and 4 bases from J, with 12 bases in between. This CDR3 is built from 14 residues. The genes are TRBV10-3 and TRBJ1-2, with D tentatively TRBD1 (6 bases). The receptor was derived from a human donor with alopecia areata. Specimen: CD4+ T cells sorted from blood, collected at week 4, from a patient treated with tofacitinib. The CDR3 DNA follows: TGTGCCATCAGTGATTGGGGGGACACCTATGGCTACACCTTC. Amino acids: CAISDWGDTYGYTF.